A single T cell receptor (beta chain) is shown here with its context. This clonotype was counted at least ten times. Its antigen target is currently unknown. Nothing much larger sits one base from this clone, and base qualities are not available. Trimming takes 1 base off V and 6 bases off J; junction bases not matched to a gene: 10. The CDR3 goes from the cysteine to the phenylalanine over 16 residues. Only the CDR3 region is kept as DNA, spanning 48 bases read in frame from base 1. Taken from the germline V gene (reference sequence), the CDR1 and CDR2 loops are SGHNT and YYREEE. These data originate in a study of blood T cells in healthy people across ages (dated by TCRdb to between 2015 and 2016). Regarding the complete study: In model experiments, roughly one uniquely barcoded TCR beta cDNA molecule per two T cells was captured by template switching. Age-related changes in TCR beta repertoire diversity were measured in the study by deep sequencing normalized with unique cDNA molecular identifiers. The donors were split into four age groups: young (average around 15 years), middle-aged (about 40), aged (more than 55) and long-lived (over 80). To avoid experimental bias, donors of different ages were spread randomly across the sequencing lanes. Using the same blood draw, the study looked at two additional independent replicas of 1 million unique cDNA reads for two donors, one aged 18 to 29 and the other aged 80 or older.

The library was built by means of 5' RACE. Instrument used: Illumina HiSeq 2500. A second PCR of about 6 to 11 cycles was run with a J-beta primer mix and a sample-barcoded 5' primer. A template-switch 5' adaptor carrying 12 random nucleotides introduced a unique molecular identifier onto each TCR beta cDNA molecule. Each sample yielded at least 3 million CDR3-containing paired-end reads. First-strand cDNA was synthesized from all RNA with the Mint cDNA synthesis kit, primed by a TRBC-specific oligonucleotide. Following uracil-DNA glycosylase treatment, a first 18-cycle PCR with universal primers M1SS and BC2_uni_R was performed on all cDNA. Processing in the source paper ran as follows. Normalization of each sample was performed by random selection of 1 million high-quality reads, each carrying a distinct molecular identifier. Reads sharing molecular identifiers were discarded rather than binned into consensus sequences. MiTCR, with a Q25 quality threshold and the strictest error-elimination algorithm, was used for CDR3 identification, clonotype clustering and error correction. Lower-bound total TCR beta diversity was estimated with a nonparametric unseen species model using Euler transformation. TCRdb reanalyzed the raw reads on its own, using fastp at Q25 for trimming and MiXCR for clone calling, and kept in-frame beta chains. Entries are consolidated by CDR3 protein sequence, retaining the most common genes and DNA. The V and J calls, along with clone size, are taken from TCRdb and not from the paper's own processing. This sample is represented by roughly 650,000 distinct CDR3 sequences; roughly 30% of them were singletons. The ten largest clones take up 15% to 19% of the sample.

Here is what the overall study found, with its caveats: Compared with the aged group, the long-lived group had more naive CD4+ T cells, fewer expanded clones and increased TCR diversity, a pattern suggesting age selection. Bulk unsorted PBMC profiling prevented conclusive comparison of naive and antigen-experienced compartments. The percentage of naive T cells measured by flow cytometry correlated strongly with observed TCR beta diversity. Total diversity estimates from one million sequenced T cells were considered lower bounds and underestimates. Donor CMV infection status was unknown, potentially confounding age-related changes in expanded clonotypes. As age increased, observed TCR beta diversity per million T cells dropped in a roughly linear way, and a significant reduction was already evident by age 40.

The approximately 40 donors, aged about 6 to 100 years, were systemically healthy Caucasian individuals from Russia. Each donor gave approximately 9.3 milliliters of peripheral blood, collected into EDTA-treated Vacutainer tubes. PBMCs were isolated by Ficoll-Paque density-gradient centrifugation, with at least 7 million obtained per sample. Trizol reagent was used to extract total RNA from the PBMCs, yielding at least 6 micrograms per sample. The percentages of naive CD45RAhigh/CD27high T cells were determined by flow cytometry on a PBMC aliquot from every donor. The TCR originated in an elderly woman in good health. Donor details come from another sample of the same person, matched by shared clones. The sample comprised blood. The chain is made from TRBV5-4 and TRBJ2-7; the junction holds 10 bases that match TRBD1. The encoded CDR3 is CASSLWGQGIVGEQYF. The DNA sequence is given as TGTGCCAGCAGCTTGTGGGGACAGGGGATTGTCGGCGAGCAGTACTTC.